This T cell receptor (beta chain) was profiled in a study of T cell repertoires in cytomegalovirus infection. Study-wide background: Indicated by public TCR beta signatures were CMV infection and matching HLA type. General study points: HLA-C-restricted CMV-specific TCR beta clonotypes prevailed in the ex vivo response.

As to this clonotype: What it binds is unknown.

Each CDR3 protein gets one entry after TCRdb re-called the reads with MiXCR. The profile shows approximately 500,000 distinct CDR3 sequences, about 11% of them singletons. This CDR3 has 15 residues. CDR1 is PRHDT and CDR2 is FYEKMQ in the germline V gene (reference sequence). V shed 5 bases and J 6 bases; nucleotides not matched to a gene: 9. The sequencing input was PBMCs. The chain uses TRBV13 and TRBJ1-5; TRBD1 matches at 8 bases. The receptor was isolated from a human donor in good health (CMV status not recorded). Some clones in this sample may be carry-over from other donors' samples. The CDR3 loop reads CASSHGTGGGQPQHF. For the CDR3, the DNA is TGTGCCAGCAGCCACGGGACAGGCGGCGGTCAGCCCCAGCATTTT. Drawing the rest from reference TRBV13 and TRBJ1-5, the complete variable domain is AAGVIQSPRHLIKEKRETATLKCYPIPRHDTVYWYQQGPGQDPQFLISFYEKMQSDKGSIPDRFSAQQFSDYHSELNMSSLELGDSALYFCASSHGTGGGQPQHFGDGTRLSIL.